Listed here are 5 T cell receptor beta chains from one sample, sequenced in a study of T cell responses to AZD1222 COVID-19 vaccine. The repertoire was sequenced with immunoSEQ multiplex PCR; TCRdb's copy has only in-frame clones and lacks some. The sample consists of around 150,000 clones, approximately 85% of them appearing once. The sequencing here drew on peripheral blood, taken 28 days after the second dose of the MenACWY control vaccine. Every receptor here comes from an adult who received the MenACWY meningococcal vaccine as a control.

About this clone itself: The DNA is left out, because the CDR3 cannot be placed on it with certainty; the CDR3 is given as TCRdb lists it. The J gene is TRBJ1-2, the V gene TRBV5-6; TRBD1, the table's D call, lacks a check against the DNA. CDR1 is SGHDT, CDR2 YYEEEE, per germline. The CDR3 region is 14 residues in length, termini included. The CDR3 sequence is CASSFFGSNYGYTF.

CDR3 sequence (DNA): TGTGCCAGCAGCTTTGGGGGGACAGGGGGCTTTGAGCAGTACTTC. Amino acid sequence: CASSFGGTGGFEQYF. The chain uses TRBV5-5 and TRBJ2-7, with TRBD1 identical over 12 bases. The ends lost 2 bases at V and 7 bases at J; junction bases unmatched: 7. Germline V CDR1 and CDR2: SGHKS, YYEKEE (reference sequence). This CDR3 spans 15 amino acids.

The CDR3 loop reads CASSFFTGMTGANVLTF. CDR3 nucleotide sequence: TGTGCCAGCAGCTTTTTCACAGGGATGACTGGGGCCAACGTCCTGACTTTC. V gene TRBV7-9 combines with J gene TRBJ2-6, with TRBD1 as a possible D gene (6 bases). CDR1 and CDR2 (germline): SEHNR, FQNEAQ (reference sequence). Trimming removed 3 bases from V and 2 bases from J, with 14 bases in between. The CDR3 length is 17 residues.

This clone was seen just once. The chain has TRBV5-1 and TRBJ2-2; weak D call: TRBD2 (5 bases). Germline CDR1 reads SGHRS; CDR2 reads YFSETQ. This CDR3 region has 13 residues. Trimming shortened V by 0 bases and J by 7 bases, and 7 bases separated the two germline ends. This chain's CDR3 is CASSLVEGGELFF. The CDR3 DNA reads as TGCGCCAGCAGCTTGGTAGAGGGCGGGGAGCTGTTTTTT.

V usage is TRBV6-2 or TRBV6-3 and J usage is TRBJ1-6; D is ambiguous. The germline V gene has CDR1 MNHEY and CDR2 SVGEGT. V lost 0 bases, J lost 7 bases, and 4 bases lay in between. CDR3 length: 13 amino acids. CDR3 loop: CASSYSENSPLHF. The CDR3 DNA is TGTGCCAGCAGTTACTCGGAGAATTCACCCCTCCACTTT.